A single sample is the source of the 2 T cell receptor beta chains below, sequenced in a study of blood T cell repertoires in COVID-19. Profiled with immunoSEQ multiplex PCR; TCRdb holds only in-frame clones, not every one. The table shows about 250,000 clones, with 85% to 90% occurring only once. The sequenced sample consisted of peripheral blood. The receptors derive from an older woman with COVID-19, enrolled during active disease.

The chain has TRBV5-4 and TRBJ2-5; maybe TRBD1 (5 bases). Germline CDR1 SGHNT, CDR2 YYREEE (reference sequence). This CDR3 region has 16 residues. V gave up 4 bases and J gave up 5 bases, with 21 bases separating them. The CDR3 DNA reads TGTGCCAGCAGCAAATCGACGGCAGGGATGTGGGAGACCCAGTACTTC. It is translated as CASSKSTAGMWETQYF. Variable domain in full (rest from reference TRBV5-4 and TRBJ2-5): ETGVTQSPTHLIKTRGQQVTLRCSSQSGHNTVSWYQQALGQGPQFIFQYYREEENGRGNFPPRFSGLQFPNYSSELNVNALELDDSALYLCASSKSTAGMWETQYFGPGTRLLVL.

The chain joins TRBV3-1 (or the pseudogene TRBV3-2) to TRBJ1-2; TRBD1 matches 11 bases. Trimming removed 4 bases from V and 3 bases from J; junction bases left unmatched: 4. Germline CDR1 is LGHDT and CDR2 is YNNKEL (reference sequence). The CDR3 is made up of 15 amino acids. CDR3 protein: CASSRTGGRYYGYTF. The CDR3 DNA is TGTGCCAGCAGCCGGACAGGGGGCCGTTACTATGGCTACACCTTC.